Described below is a single T cell receptor beta chain sequence and its context. The CDR3 has 16 residues. The germline gives CDR1 DFQATT, CDR2 SNEGSKA (reference sequence). Trimming cost V 3 bases and J 4 bases; bases outside gene matches: 11. The data derive from a study of blood T cells in healthy people across ages. Primed by a sample-barcoded 5' primer and a J-beta primer mix, a second PCR proceeded for roughly 7 to 12 cycles. A single record per CDR3 protein comes from TCRdb applying MiXCR to the 5' RACE reads. The repertoire includes about 560,000 distinct CDR3 sequences, 25% to 35% of them detected once, and 3% to 4% sits in the top ten. The same specimen was also included in a second study, on T cells of mothers and their children.

Sequenced: blood. The TCR was taken from a boy aged 2-15 years in good health. This sequence joins TRBV20-1 and TRBJ1-5, with 8 positions matching TRBD1. CDR3 DNA: TGCAGTGCTAGTAGCGCAGGGGGCGAGGGAAATCAGCCCCAGCATTTT. As protein: CSASSAGGEGNQPQHF.